This T cell receptor (beta chain) was recovered during a study of identical twins. Overall study results and limits: A cross-sectional statistical analysis, not follow-up of the same donors, supported the conclusions. Twins shared out-of-frame alpha sequences with excess low generation probability. For out-of-frame beta sequences, excess twin sharing was weaker.

Carrying unique molecular identifiers, the cDNA also gained a universal primer site through template switching. TCRdb re-called the 5' RACE reads through MiXCR, storing one row per CDR3 protein. The data show around 1.7 million distinct CDR3 sequences, around 33% seen once. CDR3 length equals 11 residues. Germline V gene sequence: CDR1 LGHDT, CDR2 YNNKEL (reference sequence). V lost 4 bases, J lost 10 bases, and 10 bases lay in between. This clonotype was seen only a few times. What it recognizes is unknown. This TCR derives from a newborn girl in good health. The chain has TRBV3-1 and TRBJ1-2, with no clear D. Sequenced sample: cord blood. As DNA, the CDR3 is TGTGCCAGCAGCCGCTATCCAATCTACACCTTC. Its protein is CASSRYPIYTF.